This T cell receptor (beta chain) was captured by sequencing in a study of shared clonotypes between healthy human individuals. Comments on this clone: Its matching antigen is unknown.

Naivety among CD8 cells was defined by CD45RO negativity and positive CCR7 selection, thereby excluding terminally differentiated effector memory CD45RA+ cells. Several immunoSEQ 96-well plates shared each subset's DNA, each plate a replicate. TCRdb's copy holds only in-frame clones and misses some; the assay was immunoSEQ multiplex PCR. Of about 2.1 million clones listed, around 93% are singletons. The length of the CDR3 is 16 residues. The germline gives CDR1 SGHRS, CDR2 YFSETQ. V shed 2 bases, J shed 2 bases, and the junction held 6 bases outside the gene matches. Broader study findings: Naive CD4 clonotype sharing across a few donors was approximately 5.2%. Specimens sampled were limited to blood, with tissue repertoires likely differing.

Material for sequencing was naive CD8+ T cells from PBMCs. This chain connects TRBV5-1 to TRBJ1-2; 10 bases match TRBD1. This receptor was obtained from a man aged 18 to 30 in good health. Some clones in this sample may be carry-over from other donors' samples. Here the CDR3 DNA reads TGCGCCAGCAGCTTAAAGGGACAGGGGACCAACTATGGCTACACCTTC. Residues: CASSLKGQGTNYGYTF.